What follows are 2 T cell receptor beta chains derived from one specimen sequenced in a study of vaccination effects on CD4 cells after COVID-19. Following 10 days of culture, CD4+ T cells were isolated. No antigen is known for these receptors. Produced via immunoSEQ multiplex PCR; TCRdb's table is partial and in-frame only. The table records around 70,000 clones, approximately 71% of them present only once. The source was CD4+ T cells from PBMCs cultured without peptide, collected before COVID-19 vaccination. Source of these receptors: a human donor who received a COVID-19 vaccine.

The CDR3 protein is CASSLATDANTGELFF. CDR3 DNA sequence: TGCGCCAGCAGCTTGGCGACAGACGCGAACACCGGGGAGCTGTTTTTT. The chain joins TRBV5-1 to TRBJ2-2, with a weak D call TRBD1 (5 bases). In germline, CDR1 is SGHRS, CDR2 YFSETQ. CDR3 size: 16 residues. V was trimmed by 0 bases and J by 0 bases, leaving 9 bases between them. Complete variable domain (other parts from reference TRBV5-1 and TRBJ2-2): KAGVTQTPRYLIKTRGQQVTLSCSPISGHRSVSWYQQTPGQGLQFLFEYFSETQRNKGNFPGRFSGRQFSNSRSEMNVSTLELGDSALYLCASSLATDANTGELFFGEGSRLTVL.

The V and J genes are TRBV9 and TRBJ2-3; 10 bases are shared with TRBD1. The V gene's germline CDR1 is SGDLS and CDR2 YYNGEE. Trimming at V came to 1 base and at J to 0 bases, leaving 5 bases not matched to a gene. The CDR3 contains 17 residues. The chain's CDR3 is CASSVRGTGASTDTQYF. CDR3 nucleotides: TGTGCCAGCAGCGTAAGGGGGACAGGGGCTAGCACAGATACGCAGTATTTT.